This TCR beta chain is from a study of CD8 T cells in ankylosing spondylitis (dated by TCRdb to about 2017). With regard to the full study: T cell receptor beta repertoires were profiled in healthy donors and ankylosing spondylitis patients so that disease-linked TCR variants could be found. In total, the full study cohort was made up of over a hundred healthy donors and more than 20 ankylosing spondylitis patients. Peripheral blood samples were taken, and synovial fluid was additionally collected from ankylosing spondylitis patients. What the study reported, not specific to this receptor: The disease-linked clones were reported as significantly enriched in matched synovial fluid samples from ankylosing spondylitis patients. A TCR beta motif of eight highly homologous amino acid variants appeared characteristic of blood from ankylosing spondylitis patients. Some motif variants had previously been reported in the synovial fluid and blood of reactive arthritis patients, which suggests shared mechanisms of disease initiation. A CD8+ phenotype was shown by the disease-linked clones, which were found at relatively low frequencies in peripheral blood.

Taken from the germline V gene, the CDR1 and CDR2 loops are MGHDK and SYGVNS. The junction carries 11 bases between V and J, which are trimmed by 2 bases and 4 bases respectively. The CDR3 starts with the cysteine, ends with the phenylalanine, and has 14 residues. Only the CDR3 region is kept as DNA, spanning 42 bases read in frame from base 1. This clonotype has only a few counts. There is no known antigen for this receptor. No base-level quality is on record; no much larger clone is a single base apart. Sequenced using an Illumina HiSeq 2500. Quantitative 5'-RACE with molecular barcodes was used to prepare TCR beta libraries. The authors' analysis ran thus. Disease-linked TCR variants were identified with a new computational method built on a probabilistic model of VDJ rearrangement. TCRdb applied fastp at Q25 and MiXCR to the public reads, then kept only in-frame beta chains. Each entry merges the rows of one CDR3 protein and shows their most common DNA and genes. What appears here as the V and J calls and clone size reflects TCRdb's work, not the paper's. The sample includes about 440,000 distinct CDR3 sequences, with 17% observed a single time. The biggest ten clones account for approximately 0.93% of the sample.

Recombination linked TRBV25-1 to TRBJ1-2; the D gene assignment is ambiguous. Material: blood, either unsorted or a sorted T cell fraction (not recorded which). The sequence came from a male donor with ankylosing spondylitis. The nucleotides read TGTGCCAGCAGTGAAAGGAACAGTTTCTATGGCTACACCTTC. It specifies CASSERNSFYGYTF.